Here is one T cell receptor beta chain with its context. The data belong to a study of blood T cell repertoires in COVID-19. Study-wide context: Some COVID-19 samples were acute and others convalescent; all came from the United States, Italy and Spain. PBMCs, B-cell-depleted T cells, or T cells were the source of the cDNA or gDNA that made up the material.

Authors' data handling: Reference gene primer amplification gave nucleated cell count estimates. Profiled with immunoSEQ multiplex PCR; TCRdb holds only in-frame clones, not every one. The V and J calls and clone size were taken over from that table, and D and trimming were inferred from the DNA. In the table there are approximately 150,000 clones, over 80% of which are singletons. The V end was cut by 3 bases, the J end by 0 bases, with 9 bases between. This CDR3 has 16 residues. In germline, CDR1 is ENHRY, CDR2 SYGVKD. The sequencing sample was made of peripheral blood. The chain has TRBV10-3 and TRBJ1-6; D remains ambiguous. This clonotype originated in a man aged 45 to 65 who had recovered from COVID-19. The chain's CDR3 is CAISESKSSYNSPLHF. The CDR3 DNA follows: TGTGCCATCAGTGAAAGCAAGAGCTCCTATAATTCACCCCTCCACTTT.